Presented here are 10 T cell receptor beta chains from one specimen sequenced in a study of T cell responses to AZD1222 COVID-19 vaccine. Sequencing used immunoSEQ multiplex PCR; TCRdb keeps in-frame clones, though not all of them. The sample yields over 70,000 clones, roughly 80% seen once. Here the sequenced sample was peripheral blood, taken 28 days after the second dose of the MenACWY control vaccine. The receptor set was obtained from an adult who received the MenACWY meningococcal vaccine as a control.

The chain links TRBV2 to TRBJ2-2, with D possibly TRBD2 on 6 matching bases. This CDR3 is 14 amino acids long. Germline CDR1 reads SNHLY; CDR2 reads FYNNEI. V was cut by 8 bases and J by 4 bases, with 14 bases left in between. The CDR3: CASVRQEGTGELFF. CDR3 nucleotides: TGTGCCAGCGTTCGGCAGGAGGGCACCGGGGAGCTGTTTTTT.

This chain uses TRBV4-3 with TRBJ1-2; 7 nucleotides align to TRBD1. Germline V lookup: CDR1 LGHNA, CDR2 YSLEER. V shed 0 bases, J shed 3 bases, and the junction held 4 bases outside the gene matches. This CDR3 contains 15 residues. In DNA form, the CDR3 reads TGCGCCAGCAGCCAAGATACAGGGGTGGACTATGGCTACACCTTC. It is translated as CASSQDTGVDYGYTF.

This clone is a singleton in its sample. The rearrangement links TRBV7-3 to TRBJ1-1, with TRBD1 identical over 10 bases. Germline lookup yields CDR1 SGHTA and CDR2 FQGTGA. This CDR3 contains 17 residues. The ends lost 6 bases at V and 3 bases at J; junction bases unmatched: 13. CDR3 in DNA: TGTGCCAGCAGACAACCGGGACAGGGGAGGCGAGACACTGAAGCTTTCTTT. Translation gives CASRQPGQGRRDTEAFF.

This clone has just a few counts. The V call is TRBV7-9, the J call TRBJ2-1; TRBD2 matches 12 bases. This CDR3 contains 18 residues. J was trimmed by 6 bases and V by 5 bases; bases with no gene match: 14. CDR1 and CDR2 (germline): SEHNR, FQNEAQ (reference sequence). The CDR3 DNA is TGTGCCAGCAGCCTACCCCCGAGACTAGCGGGGGTGACCAATGAGCAGTTCTTC. It specifies CASSLPPRLAGVTNEQFF.

For this clone: Other DNA variants within this sample encode the same CDR3. The chain couples TRBV30 to TRBJ1-2; 7 positions agree with TRBD1. This CDR3 spans 11 amino acids. V lost 2 bases and J lost 7; bases outside the gene matches: 1. The germline V gene encodes CDR1 GTSNPN and CDR2 SVGIG (reference sequence). CDR3 residues: CAWSPGGGYTF. In DNA, the CDR3 is TGTGCCTGGAGTCCAGGGGGTGGCTACACCTTC.

The chain combines TRBV2 with TRBJ1-1; TRBD1 agrees at 9 bases. Germline-derived CDR1 and CDR2 are SNHLY and FYNNEI. CDR3 size: 14 residues. The V and J ends lost 8 bases and 2 bases, in that order; junction bases with no gene match: 6. CDR3 coding DNA: TGTGCCAGCCGACCGACAGGGGGAAACACTGAAGCTTTCTTT. Amino acid sequence: CASRPTGGNTEAFF.

Only a few counts were recorded for this clone. J is TRBJ1-4 and V is TRBV29-1, with 8 bases that match TRBD1. J gave up 2 bases and V 6 bases, and 14 bases lay outside the gene matches. CDR1 is SQVTM and CDR2 is ANQGSEA in the germline V gene. This CDR3 has 17 amino acids. CDR3 protein: CSVGQAGGGSTNEKLFF. CDR3 in DNA: TGCAGCGTGGGGCAGGCAGGGGGCGGATCTACTAATGAAAAACTGTTTTTT. Based on the CDR3 plus reference TRBV29-1 and TRBJ1-4, the full variable domain is SAVISQKPSRDICQRGTSLTIQCQVDSQVTMMFWYRQQPGQSLTLIATANQGSEATYESGFVIDKFPISRPNLTFSTLTVSNMSPEDSSIYLCSVGQAGGGSTNEKLFFGSGTQLSVL.

The CDR3 loop reads CASSLDPAGNTEAFF. In DNA, the CDR3 is TGCGCCAGCAGCTTGGATCCGGCAGGGAACACTGAAGCTTTCTTT. The chain recombines TRBV5-1 with TRBJ1-1; D is unclear. Per the germline V gene, CDR1 is SGHRS and CDR2 is YFSETQ. With 0 bases removed from V and 1 base from J, the gap between germline ends came to 10 bases. The CDR3 spans 15 residues. Based on the CDR3 plus reference TRBV5-1 and TRBJ1-1, the full variable domain is KAGVTQTPRYLIKTRGQQVTLSCSPISGHRSVSWYQQTPGQGLQFLFEYFSETQRNKGNFPGRFSGRQFSNSRSEMNVSTLELGDSALYLCASSLDPAGNTEAFFGQGTRLTVV.

V is TRBV7-8 and J is TRBJ2-5; maybe TRBD1 (6 bases). Trimming left V 7 bases short and J 5 bases short, with 14 bases between. The CDR3 extends over 13 amino acids. In germline, CDR1 is SGHVS, CDR2 FQNEAQ. The CDR3 nucleotides read TGTGCCAGCACCCCAGGGGTGAGGGAGACCCAGTACTTC. It specifies CASTPGVRETQYF.

The V gene is TRBV7-9, the J gene TRBJ2-7; tentative D call: TRBD2 (5 bases). CDR3 length equals 13 residues. Trimming took off 2 bases at V and 6 bases at J, with 11 bases between the two ends. Germline CDR1 is SEHNR and CDR2 is FQNEAQ (reference sequence). The CDR3 DNA follows: TGTGCCAGCAGCTTAATAGAGGGCGGCGAGCAGTACTTC. Translation: CASSLIEGGEQYF. Full variable domain (outside the CDR3, taken from reference TRBV7-9 and TRBJ2-7): DTGVSQNPRHKITKRGQNVTFRCDPISEHNRLYWYRQTLGQGPEFLTYFQNEAQLEKSRLLSDRFSAERPKGSFSTLEIQRTEQGDSAMYLCASSLIEGGEQYFGPGTRLTVT.